This T cell receptor (beta chain) stems from a study of T-cell reconstitution after alpha-beta-depleted transplantation in children. Turning to this clonotype: Its target is unknown.

Unique molecular identifiers were incorporated into the prepared TCRbeta library. TCRdb fed the PCR reads into MiXCR, producing one record per CDR3 protein. The repertoire holds fewer than 1 million distinct CDR3 sequences, with around 17% as singletons. Findings of the study overall: Recipient T cells and thymic progenitors that survived were the source of the high TCRbeta diversity seen at day 60 in some patients. By about two months after transplant, alpha-beta T cells reportedly arose from several hundred graft clones that had expanded. At one year after transplant, newly produced T cells mostly accounted for T-cell counts and diversity.

The CDR3 runs 15 residues. Trimming took 6 bases from V and 3 from J, leaving 18 bases between them. The material sequenced was PBMCs, mostly from graft donor cells, taken 360 days after TCRalphabeta/CD19-depleted stem cell transplant. The receptor's source is a male patient younger than 18 who had a stem cell transplant for acute lymphoblastic leukemia, so the T cells may come from the graft donor. The rearrangement joins TRBV12-3 or TRBV12-4 to TRBJ2-7, with D possibly TRBD2 on 6 matching bases. Here the CDR3 DNA reads TGTGCCAGCAGGCACACCGGGGGAATAGGCTACGAGCAGTACTTC. Translating gives CASRHTGGIGYEQYF.